This T cell receptor beta chain was recorded in a study of graft-versus-host responses after intestinal transplantation. Regarding the study as a whole: Individuals who had graft-donor T cell macrochimerism had allografts that showed high graft-versus-host to host-versus-graft clonal ratios. Peak levels of circulating GvH clones tracked with early post-transplant HvG declines. GvH clones appeared in recipient marrow, some first in ileum or blood.

The CDR3 consists of 14 residues. Germline V CDR1 and CDR2: SQVTM, ANQGSEA. Deletions cut 3 bases from V and 5 bases from J, with 16 bases between. Comment on this clone: Antigen: not known.

Produced via immunoSEQ multiplex PCR; TCRdb's table is partial and in-frame only. The sample holds about 97,000 clones, roughly nine tenths seen once. The source of this sequence is a human donor who was the organ donor for an intestinal transplant. The chain couples TRBV29-1 to TRBJ1-1, with a possible D match to TRBD1 (6 bases). The sample consisted of unstimulated CD4+ T cells sorted from spleen or lymph node cells, taken before transplant. The DNA of the CDR3 is TGCAGCGTTGAGCCTCCAGGGGAAGGGACTGAAGCTTTCTTT. As protein: CSVEPPGEGTEAFF.